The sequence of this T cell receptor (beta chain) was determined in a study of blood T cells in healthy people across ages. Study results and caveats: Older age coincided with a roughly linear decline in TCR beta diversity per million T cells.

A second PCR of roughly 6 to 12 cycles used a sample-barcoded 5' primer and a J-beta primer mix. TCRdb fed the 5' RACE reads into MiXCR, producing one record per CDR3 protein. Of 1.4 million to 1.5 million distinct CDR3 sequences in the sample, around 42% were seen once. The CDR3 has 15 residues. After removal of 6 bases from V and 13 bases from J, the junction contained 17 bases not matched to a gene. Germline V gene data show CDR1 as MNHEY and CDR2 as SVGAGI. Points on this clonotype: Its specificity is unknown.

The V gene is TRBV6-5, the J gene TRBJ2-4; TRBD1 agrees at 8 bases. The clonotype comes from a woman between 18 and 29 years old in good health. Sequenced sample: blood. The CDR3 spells CASSSGQGATYKQYF. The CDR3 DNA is TGTGCCAGCAGCTCCGGACAGGGTGCCACCTACAAGCAGTACTTC.